The clone carrying this TCR beta chain was seen at least ten times. What it recognizes is unknown. The TCRbeta library incorporated unique molecular identifiers. TCRdb re-called the PCR reads with MiXCR, one entry per CDR3 protein. The sample lists fewer than 700,000 distinct CDR3 sequences, 10% to 15% occurring once. The data are from a study of T-cell reconstitution after alpha-beta-depleted transplantation in children. Whole-study findings and limits: After transplant, high TCRbeta diversity at day 60 in some patients arose from surviving recipient T cells and thymic progenitors. T-cell counts and diversity at one year following transplant were attributed mainly to newly produced T cells.

The CDR3 contains 11 residues. V lost 5 bases to trimming and J lost 5 bases, with 10 bases between them. Germline V gene data show CDR1 as DFQATT and CDR2 as SNEGSKA (reference sequence). Sequenced here: PBMCs, mostly from graft donor cells, sampled 360 days after TCRalphabeta/CD19-depleted stem cell transplant. The chain couples TRBV20-1 to TRBJ2-7, with D uncertain. The clonotype originates from a male patient younger than 18 who had a stem cell transplant for acute myeloid leukemia, so the T cells may come from the graft donor. The CDR3 sequence: CSAPRVHEQYF. In nucleotides, the CDR3 is TGCAGTGCTCCCCGGGTCCACGAGCAGTACTTC.